This is a list of T cell receptor beta chains from one sample in a study of T-cell memory formation after mild COVID-19. TCRdb re-analysed the 5' RACE reads in MiXCR, keeping a single row per CDR3 protein. This table holds more than 120,000 distinct CDR3 sequences, roughly a fifth found once. The sequenced sample consisted of PBMCs or a T cell subset sorted from them (not recorded which). The receptors stem from an adult woman who had mild COVID-19 (a few samples of this study predate the infection). Cell type and time point are not known. CDR3s include the opening cysteine and the closing phenylalanine or tryptophan. A D gene is named only where the DNA matches it firmly. Rows give clone size only sometimes, using once, few, many, or a class for an expanded clone.

D: NA
J: TRBJ1-1
V: TRBV28
size: NA
CDR3: CVSIGTEAFF
DNA: TGTGTTAGTATTGGTACTGAAGCTTTCTTT

D: NA
J: TRBJ1-1
V: TRBV29-1
size: few
CDR3: CSGLNTEAFF
DNA: TGCAGCGGACTGAACACTGAAGCTTTCTTT

D: TRBD1
J: TRBJ2-7
V: TRBV3-1
size: NA
CDR3: CASSHHQDRDYEQYF
DNA: TGTGCCAGCAGCCATCACCAGGACAGGGATTACGAGCAGTACTTC

D: NA
J: TRBJ1-2
V: TRBV12-3/TRBV12-4
size: few
CDR3: CASSSDYSTNYGYTF
DNA: TGTGCCAGCAGCTCGGATTACTCCACCAACTATGGCTACACCTTC

D: NA
J: TRBJ1-2
V: TRBV25-1
size: NA
CDR3: CASSEFRQGYGYTF
DNA: TGTGCCAGCAGTGAATTCCGGCAGGGCTATGGCTACACCTTC

D: NA
J: TRBJ2-1
V: TRBV7-2
size: NA
CDR3: CASSSVSNEQFF
DNA: TGTGCCAGCAGCTCCGTCAGTAATGAGCAGTTCTTC

D: TRBD1
J: TRBJ1-1
V: TRBV12-3/TRBV12-4
size: few
CDR3: CASSRTRGPASTEAFF
DNA: TGTGCCAGCAGCCGAACCAGGGGGCCTGCGAGCACTGAAGCTTTCTTT

D: NA
J: TRBJ2-7
V: TRBV20-1
size: few
CDR3: CSARRLETNPYEQYF
DNA: TGCAGTGCTAGACGACTCGAGACTAATCCCTACGAGCAGTACTTC

D: NA
J: TRBJ2-5
V: TRBV29-1
size: NA
CDR3: CSVGLRARETQYF
DNA: TGCAGCGTTGGGTTACGCGCACGAGAGACCCAGTACTTC

D: NA
J: TRBJ2-7
V: TRBV12-3/TRBV12-4
size: NA
CDR3: CASSLRTGTYEQYF
DNA: TGTGCCAGCAGTCTTCGAACAGGGACCTACGAGCAGTACTTC

D: NA
J: TRBJ1-2
V: TRBV4-3
size: NA
CDR3: CASSLSDWGIYGYTF
DNA: TGCGCCAGCAGCCTCTCCGACTGGGGGATCTATGGCTACACCTTC

D: NA
J: TRBJ1-1
V: TRBV12-3/TRBV12-4
size: NA
CDR3: CASSPGLTNTEAFF
DNA: TGTGCCAGCAGTCCAGGACTGACGAACACTGAAGCTTTCTTT

D: NA
J: TRBJ1-1
V: TRBV4-1
size: few
CDR3: CASSQRGRITEAFF
DNA: TGCGCCAGCAGCCAACGCGGGAGGATCACTGAAGCTTTCTTT

D: NA
J: TRBJ1-1
V: TRBV12-3/TRBV12-4
size: few
CDR3: CASSWGGPNTEAFF
DNA: TGTGCCAGCAGTTGGGGGGGCCCAAACACTGAAGCTTTCTTT

D: NA
J: TRBJ2-5
V: TRBV4-3
size: few
CDR3: CASSQDLRTEETQYF
DNA: TGCGCCAGCAGCCAAGATCTTAGGACCGAAGAGACCCAGTACTTC

D: NA
J: TRBJ1-5
V: TRBV6-1
size: NA
CDR3: CASSGGGSNQPQHF
DNA: TGTGCCAGCAGTGGAGGGGGGAGCAATCAGCCCCAGCATTTT

D: TRBD1
J: TRBJ2-1
V: TRBV7-2
size: NA
CDR3: CASSLTGQGAYNEQFF
DNA: TGTGCCAGCAGCTTAACTGGGCAGGGGGCCTACAATGAGCAGTTCTTC

D: NA
J: TRBJ1-4
V: TRBV12-3/TRBV12-4
size: NA
CDR3: CASSRDLNEKLFF
DNA: TGTGCCAGCAGTCGAGATCTTAATGAAAAACTGTTTTTT

D: NA
J: TRBJ1-1
V: TRBV3-1
size: NA
CDR3: CASSQAQGNTEAFF
DNA: TGTGCCAGCAGCCAAGCCCAGGGAAACACTGAAGCTTTCTTT

D: NA
J: TRBJ1-2
V: TRBV12-3/TRBV12-4
size: NA
CDR3: CASSPDPGRSYGYTF
DNA: TGTGCCAGCAGCCCTGACCCCGGGCGTAGCTATGGCTACACCTTC

D: NA
J: TRBJ2-3
V: TRBV7-2
size: few
CDR3: CASSLVRASTDTQYF
DNA: TGTGCCAGCAGCCTAGTGAGGGCCAGCACAGATACGCAGTATTTT

D: TRBD2
J: TRBJ2-5
V: TRBV7-9
size: NA
CDR3: CASSTGLAGSGETQYF
DNA: TGTGCCAGCAGCACCGGACTAGCGGGAAGTGGGGAGACCCAGTACTTC

D: NA
J: TRBJ2-7
V: TRBV29-1
size: few
CDR3: CSVGRDSRNEQYF
DNA: TGCAGCGTGGGGAGGGACAGTAGAAACGAGCAGTACTTC

D: NA
J: TRBJ1-1
V: TRBV18
size: NA
CDR3: CASSPQNTEAFF
DNA: TGTGCCAGCTCACCTCAGAACACTGAAGCTTTCTTT

D: TRBD1
J: TRBJ2-3
V: TRBV29-1
size: NA
CDR3: CSESRGRADTQYF
DNA: TGCAGCGAAAGCAGGGGGCGCGCAGATACGCAGTATTTT

D: TRBD2
J: TRBJ2-3
V: TRBV10-3
size: few
CDR3: CAISESGLVQSTDTQYF
DNA: TGTGCCATCAGTGAGTCTGGACTAGTCCAAAGCACAGATACGCAGTATTTT

D: NA
J: TRBJ1-1
V: TRBV6-6
size: NA
CDR3: CASSYVIRENTEAFF
DNA: TGTGCCAGCAGTTACGTCATCAGGGAGAACACTGAAGCTTTCTTT

D: TRBD2
J: TRBJ2-1
V: TRBV5-1
size: few
CDR3: CASSPTPGSGNNEQFF
DNA: TGCGCCAGCAGCCCCACCCCGGGTAGCGGGAACAATGAGCAGTTCTTC

D: NA
J: TRBJ2-2
V: TRBV4-2
size: few
CDR3: CASSHPRRGSSSGDTGELFF
DNA: TGTGCCAGCAGCCACCCCAGGAGAGGATCGTCCTCGGGAGACACCGGGGAGCTGTTTTTT

D: NA
J: TRBJ2-3
V: TRBV7-9
size: few
CDR3: CASRHGRSLSTDTQYF
DNA: TGTGCCAGCAGACATGGACGGTCTCTAAGCACAGATACGCAGTATTTT

D: TRBD2
J: TRBJ2-7
V: TRBV4-3
size: few
CDR3: CASSQDMRIRGGEQYF
DNA: TGCGCCAGCAGCCAAGATATGAGGATCCGCGGGGGCGAGCAGTACTTC

D: NA
J: TRBJ2-7
V: TRBV7-2
size: NA
CDR3: CASSLTHRDTYEQYF
DNA: TGTGCCAGCAGCTTAACCCACAGGGATACCTACGAGCAGTACTTC

D: NA
J: TRBJ1-1
V: TRBV7-2
size: NA
CDR3: CASSLVGGVNTEAFF
DNA: TGTGCCAGCAGCTTAGTTGGGGGGGTGAACACTGAAGCTTTCTTT

D: NA
J: TRBJ2-2
V: TRBV15
size: NA
CDR3: CATSSWDLRGQNTGELFF
DNA: TGTGCCACCAGCAGCTGGGATTTGCGGGGGCAGAACACCGGGGAGCTGTTTTTT

D: NA
J: TRBJ2-7
V: TRBV10-3
size: NA
CDR3: CAISEQYEQYF
DNA: TGTGCCATCAGTGAACAGTACGAGCAGTACTTC

D: NA
J: TRBJ2-4
V: TRBV15
size: few
CDR3: CATSRVLITLAKNIQYF
DNA: TGTGCCACCAGCAGAGTCCTCATAACACTAGCCAAAAACATTCAGTACTTC

D: TRBD1
J: TRBJ2-7
V: TRBV12-3/TRBV12-4
size: few
CDR3: CASRSGTGGAYEQYF
DNA: TGTGCCAGCAGATCCGGGACAGGGGGAGCCTACGAGCAGTACTTC

D: NA
J: TRBJ2-4
V: TRBV20-1
size: many
CDR3: CSAMTEVGGIQYF
DNA: TGCAGTGCCATGACAGAAGTAGGAGGCATTCAGTACTTC

D: NA
J: TRBJ2-1
V: TRBV6-2/TRBV6-3
size: NA
CDR3: CASSYSRDSFRNEQFF
DNA: TGTGCCAGCAGTTACTCCAGGGACTCTTTCAGGAATGAGCAGTTCTTC

D: TRBD2
J: TRBJ2-5
V: TRBV4-2
size: NA
CDR3: CASGGSGGLQETQYF
DNA: TGTGCCAGCGGGGGTAGCGGGGGCCTCCAAGAGACCCAGTACTTC

D: NA
J: TRBJ1-1
V: TRBV14
size: NA
CDR3: CASSQDQLLNTEAFF
DNA: TGTGCCAGCAGCCAAGATCAGCTACTGAACACTGAAGCTTTCTTT

D: NA
J: TRBJ2-5
V: TRBV6-2/TRBV6-3
size: few
CDR3: CASSPRSLQETQYF
DNA: TGTGCCAGCAGTCCTAGGAGCCTCCAAGAGACCCAGTACTTC

D: TRBD1
J: TRBJ2-7
V: TRBV3-1
size: NA
CDR3: CASSQVGTGQGEQYF
DNA: TGTGCCAGCAGCCAAGTCGGGACAGGGCAGGGAGAGCAGTACTTC

D: NA
J: TRBJ1-2
V: TRBV12-3/TRBV12-4
size: medium-sized
CDR3: CASSSRRGAYGYTF
DNA: TGTGCCAGCAGTTCACGACGGGGAGCCTATGGCTACACCTTC

D: TRBD1
J: TRBJ1-1
V: TRBV7-9
size: few
CDR3: CASSLGGTGRNTEAFF
DNA: TGTGCCAGCAGCTTAGGCGGGACAGGGAGGAACACTGAAGCTTTCTTT

D: NA
J: TRBJ2-7
V: TRBV2
size: NA
CDR3: CASSAERGLSPYEQYF
DNA: TGTGCCAGCAGTGCTGAAAGGGGCCTGAGCCCCTACGAGCAGTACTTC

D: TRBD1
J: TRBJ1-6
V: TRBV6-5
size: NA
CDR3: CASSRTQQGNRSPLHF
DNA: TGTGCCAGCAGTCGGACGCAACAGGGGAATAGGTCACCCCTCCACTTT

D: NA
J: TRBJ2-1
V: TRBV6-5
size: NA
CDR3: CASSYLNGAGEQFF
DNA: TGTGCCAGCAGTTACCTGAATGGAGCCGGTGAGCAGTTCTTC

D: NA
J: TRBJ1-5
V: TRBV15
size: NA
CDR3: CATSLAGVRNQPQHF
DNA: TGTGCCACCAGTCTCGCAGGGGTGCGTAATCAGCCCCAGCATTTT

D: NA
J: TRBJ2-3
V: TRBV12-3/TRBV12-4
size: NA
CDR3: CASSFLGRSTDTQYF
DNA: TGTGCCAGCAGTTTCTTGGGGCGGAGCACAGATACGCAGTATTTT

D: TRBD2
J: TRBJ2-3
V: TRBV12-3/TRBV12-4
size: NA
CDR3: CASSWGSGTTDTQYF
DNA: TGTGCCAGCAGTTGGGGGAGCGGGACCACAGATACGCAGTATTTT

D: NA
J: TRBJ2-2
V: TRBV5-1
size: few
CDR3: CASSLGWVPNTGELFF
DNA: TGCGCCAGCAGCTTGGGTTGGGTTCCGAACACCGGGGAGCTGTTTTTT

D: TRBD2
J: TRBJ2-3
V: TRBV5-1
size: few
CDR3: CASSGEAPSGNTDTQYF
DNA: TGCGCCAGCAGCGGAGAGGCCCCTAGCGGGAACACAGATACGCAGTATTTT

D: TRBD2
J: TRBJ2-3
V: TRBV7-6
size: few
CDR3: CASSLGFGGRAADTQYF
DNA: TGTGCCAGCAGCTTAGGATTTGGCGGGAGGGCCGCAGATACGCAGTATTTT

D: NA
J: TRBJ1-2
V: TRBV5-4
size: NA
CDR3: CAASVRGTPNYGYTF
DNA: TGTGCCGCATCCGTTAGGGGTACCCCTAACTATGGCTACACCTTC